The present T cell receptor (beta chain) was sequenced within a study of OX40 agonist ivuxolimab in advanced cancers. Regarding the study as a whole: CD4+ and CD8+ blood T cells expanded clonally by week 6 at 0.1 to 3.0 mg/kg. In the 0.1-3.0 mg/kg groups, partial responders showed among the lowest expansion.

Using immunoSEQ multiplex PCR, the repertoire was profiled, and TCRdb retains in-frame clones only, with some absent. The sample consists of around 31,000 clones, approximately 86% of them appearing once. The germline CDR1 and CDR2 sequences are MDHEN and SYDVKM. The V end lost 11 bases, the J end lost 0 bases, and 19 bases lay between the germline ends. The CDR3 extends over 16 amino acids. On this clone: Its antigen is unknown.

The starting material was CD4+ or CD8+ T cells sorted from blood, obtained in a trial of the OX40 agonist ivuxolimab. The receptor's source is an adult with an advanced solid tumor such as melanoma, head and neck, liver or kidney cancer. The chain recombines TRBV28 with TRBJ2-2, with D maybe TRBD1 (5 bases). The CDR3: CAVSKSRRANTGELFF. The CDR3 DNA sequence: TGTGCCGTCAGCAAGTCACGCAGGGCGAACACCGGGGAGCTGTTTTTT.